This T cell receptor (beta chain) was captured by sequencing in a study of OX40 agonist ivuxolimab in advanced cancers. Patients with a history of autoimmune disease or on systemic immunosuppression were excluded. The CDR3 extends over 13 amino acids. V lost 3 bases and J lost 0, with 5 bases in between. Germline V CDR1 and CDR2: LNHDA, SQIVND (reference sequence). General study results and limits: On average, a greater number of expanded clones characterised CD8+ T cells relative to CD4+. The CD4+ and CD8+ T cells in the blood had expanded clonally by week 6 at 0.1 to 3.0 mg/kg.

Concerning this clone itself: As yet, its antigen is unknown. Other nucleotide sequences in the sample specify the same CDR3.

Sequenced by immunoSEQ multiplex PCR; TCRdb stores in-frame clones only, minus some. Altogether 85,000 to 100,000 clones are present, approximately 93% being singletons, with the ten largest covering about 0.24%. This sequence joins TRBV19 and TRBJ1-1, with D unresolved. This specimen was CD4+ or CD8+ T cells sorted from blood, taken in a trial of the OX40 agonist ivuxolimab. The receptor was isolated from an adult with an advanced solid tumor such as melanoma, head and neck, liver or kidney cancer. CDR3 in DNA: TGTGCCAGTAGTATCGGGGTGAACACTGAAGCTTTCTTT. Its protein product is CASSIGVNTEAFF.